One and the same sample provided the 13 T cell receptor beta chains below, sequenced in a study of cytotoxic CD8 clonotypes in ibrutinib-treated CLL. Profiled with immunoSEQ multiplex PCR; TCRdb holds only in-frame clones, not every one. The profile shows just under 70,000 clones, 68% of them singletons. Source: PBMCs, taken after 12 months of ibrutinib treatment. Receptor source: a human donor with chronic lymphocytic leukemia.

The chain uses TRBV5-1 and TRBJ1-2; D might be TRBD1 (5 bases). Deletions cut 4 bases from V and 2 bases from J, with 18 bases between. Germline CDR1 SGHRS, CDR2 YFSETQ. The CDR3 has 16 amino acids. CDR3 sequence: CASSPSPGTGNYGYTF. CDR3 DNA sequence: TGCGCCAGCAGCCCTAGTCCCGGGACGGGGAACTATGGCTACACCTTC. The full variable domain, rest sourced from reference TRBV5-1 and TRBJ1-2, is KAGVTQTPRYLIKTRGQQVTLSCSPISGHRSVSWYQQTPGQGLQFLFEYFSETQRNKGNFPGRFSGRQFSNSRSEMNVSTLELGDSALYLCASSPSPGTGNYGYTFGSGTRLTVV.

This rearrangement joins TRBV28 to TRBJ2-2; D is uncertain. The V and J ends lost 5 bases and 4 bases respectively, with 5 bases between them. The V gene's germline CDR1 is MDHEN and CDR2 SYDVKM. The CDR3 loop spans 12 amino acids. CDR3 amino acids: CASSTPTGELFF. The DNA for the CDR3 is TGTGCCAGCAGTACCCCCACCGGGGAGCTGTTTTTT.

In this sample, this clone turned up a few times. The rearrangement links TRBV7-2 to TRBJ1-6, with no clear D. Germline assignment: CDR1 SGHTA and CDR2 FQGNSA. V shed 3 bases and J shed 6 bases, with 9 bases lying between them. This CDR3 is 14 amino acids long. CDR3 sequence: CASSFAGSNSPLHF. The DNA of the CDR3 is TGTGCCAGCAGCTTTGCGGGGTCTAATTCACCCCTCCACTTT.

V and J are TRBV9 and TRBJ2-3; D gene unclear. V was trimmed by 1 base and J by 0 bases, leaving 3 bases between them. From germline, CDR1 is SGDLS and CDR2 YYNGEE. The CDR3 is 13 amino acids. CDR3 region: CASSVTSTDTQYF. CDR3 sequence (DNA): TGTGCCAGCAGCGTAACTAGCACAGATACGCAGTATTTT.

V gene TRBV6-6 combines with J gene TRBJ1-1, with D unclear. Germline V gives CDR1 MNHNY, CDR2 SVGAGI (reference sequence). Deletions cut 2 bases from V and 8 bases from J, with 6 bases between. CDR3 length equals 11 residues. The CDR3 nucleotides are TGTGCCAGCAGTTACCTCCGCGAAGCTTTCTTT. This codes for CASSYLREAFF.

This chain uses TRBV29-1 with TRBJ2-5, with unresolved D. The V and J ends lost 6 bases and 4 bases respectively, with 9 bases between them. CDR3 length equals 11 residues. Per germline, CDR1 SQVTM and CDR2 ANQGSEA. CDR3 sequence reads: CSVRLGETQYF. The CDR3, as DNA: TGCAGCGTGCGCCTAGGAGAGACCCAGTACTTC.

The chain employs TRBV5-4 and TRBJ2-7, with 7 bases identical to TRBD1. The ends lost 4 bases at V and 6 bases at J; junction bases unmatched: 4. Germline assignment: CDR1 SGHNT and CDR2 YYREEE (reference sequence). The CDR3 runs to 12 residues. The CDR3 loop is CASSRRQGEQYF. In nucleotides, the CDR3 is TGTGCCAGCAGCCGGAGACAGGGCGAGCAGTACTTC. Based on the CDR3 plus reference TRBV5-4 and TRBJ2-7, the full variable domain is ETGVTQSPTHLIKTRGQQVTLRCSSQSGHNTVSWYQQALGQGPQFIFQYYREEENGRGNFPPRFSGLQFPNYSSELNVNALELDDSALYLCASSRRQGEQYFGPGTRLTVT.

V and J are TRBV18 and TRBJ2-7, with TRBD2 as a possible D gene (5 bases). Germline V gives CDR1 KGHSH, CDR2 LQKENI. This CDR3 contains 15 residues. V lost 0 bases and J 1 base, leaving 10 bases between the germline ends. This chain's CDR3 is CASSPPQRPSYEQYF. The CDR3 DNA reads as TGTGCCAGCTCACCACCCCAGCGGCCTTCCTACGAGCAGTACTTC. The full variable domain, rest sourced from reference TRBV18 and TRBJ2-7, is NAGVMQNPRHLVRRRGQEARLRCSPMKGHSHVYWYRQLPEEGLKFMVYLQKENIIDESGMPKERFSAEFPKEGPSILRIQQVVRGDSAAYFCASSPPQRPSYEQYFGPGTRLTVT.

V and J are TRBV19 and TRBJ2-5; D is unresolved. The CDR3 totals 13 residues. The germline V gene has CDR1 LNHDA and CDR2 SQIVND (reference sequence). V dropped 9 bases and J dropped 2 bases, with 13 bases sitting between them. This chain's CDR3 is CASLGLGQETQYF. In nucleotides, the CDR3 is TGTGCCAGCTTGGGCCTTGGGCAAGAGACCCAGTACTTC.

The chain carries TRBV30 and TRBJ2-7, with 12 bases aligning to TRBD2. The trim removed 0 bases at V and 7 bases at J, leaving 4 bases unmatched. The germline CDR1 and CDR2 sequences are GTSNPN and SVGIG (reference sequence). The CDR3 sequence is 14 residues long. The CDR3 sequence is CAWSVGLAGLEQYF. CDR3 coding DNA: TGTGCCTGGAGTGTTGGACTAGCGGGGTTAGAGCAGTACTTC.

This rearrangement joins TRBV7-2 to TRBJ2-3; D uncertain. Germline V gives CDR1 SGHTA, CDR2 FQGNSA. V was cut by 0 bases and J by 2 bases, with 6 bases left in between. This CDR3 spans 14 amino acids. The CDR3 nucleotides read TGTGCCAGCAGCTTAGCGGTGGCCACAGATACGCAGTATTTT. Protein product: CASSLAVATDTQYF.

The chain employs TRBV18 and TRBJ2-1; tentative D call: TRBD2 (5 bases). Trimming removed 3 bases from V and 2 bases from J, with 14 bases in between. CDR3 size: 16 residues. Germline CDR1 reads KGHSH; CDR2 reads LQKENI. CDR3 DNA: TGTGCCAGCTCACCCACCGAGGGTGAAGCCTACAATGAGCAGTTCTTC. Translation gives CASSPTEGEAYNEQFF.

The CDR3 region is CASSLGGRAGETQYF. CDR3 nucleotide sequence: TGTGCCAGCAGCTTAGGGGGCAGGGCGGGAGAGACCCAGTACTTC. This chain connects TRBV11-2 to TRBJ2-5; D may correspond to TRBD1 or TRBD2 (5 bases each). CDR3 size: 15 residues. From germline, CDR1 is SGHAT and CDR2 FQNNGV. The V and J ends lost 1 base and 4 bases respectively, with 13 bases between them.